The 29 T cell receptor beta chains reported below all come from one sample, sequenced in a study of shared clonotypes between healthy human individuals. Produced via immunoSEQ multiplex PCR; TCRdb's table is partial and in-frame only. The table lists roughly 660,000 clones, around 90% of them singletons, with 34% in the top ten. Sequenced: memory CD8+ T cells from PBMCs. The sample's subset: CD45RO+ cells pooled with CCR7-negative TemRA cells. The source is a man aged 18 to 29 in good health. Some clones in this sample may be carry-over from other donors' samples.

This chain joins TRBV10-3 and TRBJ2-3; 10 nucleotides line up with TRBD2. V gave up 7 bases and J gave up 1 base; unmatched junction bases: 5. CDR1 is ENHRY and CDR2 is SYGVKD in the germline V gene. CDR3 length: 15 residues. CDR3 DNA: TGTGCCATCACTGGCGGGACTAGCGGCACAGATACGCAGTATTTT. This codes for CAITGGTSGTDTQYF.

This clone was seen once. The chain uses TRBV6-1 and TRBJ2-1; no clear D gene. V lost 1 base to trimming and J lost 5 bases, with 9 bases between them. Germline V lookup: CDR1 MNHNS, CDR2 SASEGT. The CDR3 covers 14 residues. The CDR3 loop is CASSEVVTNNEQFF. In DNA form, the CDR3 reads TGTGCCAGCAGTGAAGTGGTCACAAACAATGAGCAGTTCTTC.

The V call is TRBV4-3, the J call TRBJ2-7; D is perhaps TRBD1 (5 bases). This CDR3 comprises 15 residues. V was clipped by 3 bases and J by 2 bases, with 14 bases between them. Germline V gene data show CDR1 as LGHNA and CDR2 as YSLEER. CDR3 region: CASSHDRIPAYEQYF. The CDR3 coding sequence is TGCGCCAGCAGCCATGACAGAATCCCCGCCTACGAGCAGTACTTC.

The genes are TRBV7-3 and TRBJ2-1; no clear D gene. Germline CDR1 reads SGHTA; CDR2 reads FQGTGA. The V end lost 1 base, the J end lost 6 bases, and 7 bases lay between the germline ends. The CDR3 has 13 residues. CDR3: CASSLNPSNEQFF. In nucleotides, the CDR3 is TGTGCCAGCAGCTTAAACCCCAGCAATGAGCAGTTCTTC.

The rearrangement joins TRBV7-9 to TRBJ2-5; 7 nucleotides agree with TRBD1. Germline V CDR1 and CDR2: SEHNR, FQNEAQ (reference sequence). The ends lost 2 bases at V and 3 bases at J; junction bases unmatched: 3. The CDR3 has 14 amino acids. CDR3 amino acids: CASSLRQGKETQYF. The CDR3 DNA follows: TGTGCCAGCAGCTTACGACAGGGCAAAGAGACCCAGTACTTC.

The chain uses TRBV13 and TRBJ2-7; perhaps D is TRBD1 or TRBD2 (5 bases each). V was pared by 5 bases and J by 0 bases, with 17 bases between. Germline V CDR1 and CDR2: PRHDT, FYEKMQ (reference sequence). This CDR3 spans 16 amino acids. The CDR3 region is CASSPPGTESSYEQYF. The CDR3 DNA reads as TGTGCCAGCAGCCCGCCCGGGACCGAGAGCTCCTACGAGCAGTACTTC.

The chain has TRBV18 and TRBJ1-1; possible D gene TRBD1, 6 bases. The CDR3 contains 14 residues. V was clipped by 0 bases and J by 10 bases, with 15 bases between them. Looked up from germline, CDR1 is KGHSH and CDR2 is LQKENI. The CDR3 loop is CASSPPAGGAAAFF. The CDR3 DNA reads TGTGCCAGCTCACCACCGGCCGGGGGGGCGGCAGCTTTCTTT.

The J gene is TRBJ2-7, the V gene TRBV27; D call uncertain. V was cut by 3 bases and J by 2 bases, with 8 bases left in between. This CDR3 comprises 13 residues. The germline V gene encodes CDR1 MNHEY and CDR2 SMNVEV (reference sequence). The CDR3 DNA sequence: TGTGCCAGCAGTTTTGGAAATACCTACGAGCAGTACTTC. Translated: CASSFGNTYEQYF.

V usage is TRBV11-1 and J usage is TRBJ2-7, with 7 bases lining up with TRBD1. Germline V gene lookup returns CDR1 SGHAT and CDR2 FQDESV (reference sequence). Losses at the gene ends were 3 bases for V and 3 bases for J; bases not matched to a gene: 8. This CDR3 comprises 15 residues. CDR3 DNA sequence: TGTGCCAGCAGCTTTAGAGGACAGGCGTACTACGAGCAGTACTTC. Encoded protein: CASSFRGQAYYEQYF.

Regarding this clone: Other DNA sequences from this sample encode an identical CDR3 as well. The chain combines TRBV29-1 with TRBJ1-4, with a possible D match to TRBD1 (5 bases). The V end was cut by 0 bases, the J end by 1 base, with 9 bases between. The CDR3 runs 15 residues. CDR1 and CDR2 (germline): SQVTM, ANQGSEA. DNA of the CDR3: TGCAGCGTTGAAGATTGGGGGGGAACTAATGAAAAACTGTTTTTT. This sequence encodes CSVEDWGGTNEKLFF.

The CDR3, as DNA: TGTGCCAGCAGCCCCACTTGGGGTCTCGTCGGGTCGCGGACAGATACGCAGTATTTT. Translating gives CASSPTWGLVGSRTDTQYF. The V gene is TRBV7-8, the J gene TRBJ2-3, with unresolved D. CDR1 and CDR2 (germline): SGHVS, FQNEAQ. The CDR3 runs to 19 residues. Trimming removed 5 bases at V and 3 bases at J, with 27 bases between.

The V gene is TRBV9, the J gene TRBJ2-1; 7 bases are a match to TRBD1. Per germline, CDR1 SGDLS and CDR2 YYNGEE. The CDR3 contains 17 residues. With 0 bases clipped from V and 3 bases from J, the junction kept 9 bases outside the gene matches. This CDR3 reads CASSVGPDRVGYNEQFF. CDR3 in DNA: TGTGCCAGCAGCGTAGGCCCAGACAGGGTGGGCTACAATGAGCAGTTCTTC.

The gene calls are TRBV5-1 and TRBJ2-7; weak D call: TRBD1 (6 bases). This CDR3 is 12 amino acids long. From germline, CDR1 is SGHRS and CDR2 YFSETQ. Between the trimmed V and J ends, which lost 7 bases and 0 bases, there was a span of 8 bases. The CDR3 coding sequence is TGCGCCAGCGGGGGCAGCTCCTACGAGCAGTACTTC. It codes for CASGGSSYEQYF. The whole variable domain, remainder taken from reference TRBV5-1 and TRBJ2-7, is KAGVTQTPRYLIKTRGQQVTLSCSPISGHRSVSWYQQTPGQGLQFLFEYFSETQRNKGNFPGRFSGRQFSNSRSEMNVSTLELGDSALYLCASGGSSYEQYFGPGTRLTVT.

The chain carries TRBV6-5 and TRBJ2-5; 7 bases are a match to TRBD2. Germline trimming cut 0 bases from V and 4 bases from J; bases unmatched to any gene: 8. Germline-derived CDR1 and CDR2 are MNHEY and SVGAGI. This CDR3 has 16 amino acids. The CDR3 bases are TGTGCCAGCAGTTACTCGGGTGGAGGGGAGGGAGAGACCCAGTACTTC. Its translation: CASSYSGGGEGETQYF.

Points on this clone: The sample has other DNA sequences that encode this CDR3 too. The CDR3 reads CASSIDRSYEQYF. DNA of the CDR3: TGTGCCAGTAGTATCGACAGGAGCTACGAGCAGTACTTC. The chain couples TRBV19 to TRBJ2-7; D is perhaps TRBD1 (6 bases). Trimming removed 3 bases from V and 3 bases from J, with 9 bases in between. The CDR3 runs to 13 residues. CDR1 and CDR2 from the germline V gene are LNHDA and SQIVND (reference sequence).

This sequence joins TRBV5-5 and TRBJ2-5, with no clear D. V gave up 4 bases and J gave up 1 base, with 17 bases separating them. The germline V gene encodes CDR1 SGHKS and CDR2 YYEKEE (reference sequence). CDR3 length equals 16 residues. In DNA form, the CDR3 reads TGTGCCAGCAGCGTCTCCCGGCCCGTGGTCCAAGAGACCCAGTACTTC. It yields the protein CASSVSRPVVQETQYF.

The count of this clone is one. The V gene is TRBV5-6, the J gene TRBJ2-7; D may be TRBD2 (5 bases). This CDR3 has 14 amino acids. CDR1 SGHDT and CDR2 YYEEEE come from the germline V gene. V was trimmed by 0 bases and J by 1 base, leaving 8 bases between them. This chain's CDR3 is CASSLGQRSYEQYF. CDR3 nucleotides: TGTGCCAGCAGCTTGGGCCAGCGGTCCTACGAGCAGTACTTC.

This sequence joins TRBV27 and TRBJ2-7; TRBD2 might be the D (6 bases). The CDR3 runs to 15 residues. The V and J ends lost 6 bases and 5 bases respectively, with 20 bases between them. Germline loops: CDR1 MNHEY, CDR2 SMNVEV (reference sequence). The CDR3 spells CASSPRRGYLNEQYF. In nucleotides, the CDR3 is TGTGCCAGCAGCCCCCGTCGGGGGTATCTTAACGAGCAGTACTTC.

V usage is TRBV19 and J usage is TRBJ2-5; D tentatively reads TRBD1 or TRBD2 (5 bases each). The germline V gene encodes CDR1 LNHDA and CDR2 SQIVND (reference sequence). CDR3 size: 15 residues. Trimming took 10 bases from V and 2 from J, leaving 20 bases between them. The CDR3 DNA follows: TGTGCCACCTCTAAAAGGGACCGATCACAAGAGACCCAGTACTTC. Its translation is CATSKRDRSQETQYF.

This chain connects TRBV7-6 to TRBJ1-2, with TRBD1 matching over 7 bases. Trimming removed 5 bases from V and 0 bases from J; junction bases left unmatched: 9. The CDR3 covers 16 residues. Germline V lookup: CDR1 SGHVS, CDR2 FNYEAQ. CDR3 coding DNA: TGTGCCAGCAGCCCGCGGACAGGAGGGGCTAACTATGGCTACACCTTC. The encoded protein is CASSPRTGGANYGYTF.

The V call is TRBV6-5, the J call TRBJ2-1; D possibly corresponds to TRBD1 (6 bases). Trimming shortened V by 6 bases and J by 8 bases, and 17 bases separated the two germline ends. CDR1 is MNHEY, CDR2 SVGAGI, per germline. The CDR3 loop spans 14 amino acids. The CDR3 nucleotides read TGTGCCAGCAGAGTGACAGGTGAAACAGATGAGCAGTTCTTC. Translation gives CASRVTGETDEQFF.

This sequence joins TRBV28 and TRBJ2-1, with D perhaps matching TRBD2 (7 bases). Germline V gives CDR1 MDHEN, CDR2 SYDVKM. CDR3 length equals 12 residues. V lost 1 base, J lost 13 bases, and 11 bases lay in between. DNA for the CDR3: TGTGCCAGCAGTTTATTTGGGGGGGCCCAGTTCTTC. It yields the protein CASSLFGGAQFF.

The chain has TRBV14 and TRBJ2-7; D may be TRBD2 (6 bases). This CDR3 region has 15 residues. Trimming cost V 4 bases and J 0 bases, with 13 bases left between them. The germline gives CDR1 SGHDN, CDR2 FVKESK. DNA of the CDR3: TGTGCCAGCAGCCCAGGGACGGGGGTCTCCTACGAGCAGTACTTC. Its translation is CASSPGTGVSYEQYF.

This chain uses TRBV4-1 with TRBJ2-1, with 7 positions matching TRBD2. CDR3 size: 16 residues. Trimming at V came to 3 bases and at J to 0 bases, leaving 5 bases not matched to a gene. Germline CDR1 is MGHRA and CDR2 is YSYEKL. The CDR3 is CASSQRAGSSYNEQFF. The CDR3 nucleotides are TGCGCCAGCAGCCAGCGAGCGGGGAGCTCCTACAATGAGCAGTTCTTC.

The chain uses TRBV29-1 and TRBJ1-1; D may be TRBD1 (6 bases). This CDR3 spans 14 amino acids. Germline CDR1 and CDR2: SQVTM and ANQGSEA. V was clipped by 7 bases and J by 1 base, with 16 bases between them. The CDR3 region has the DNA TGCAGCGCCCGGACAGCCCTGGAGAACACTGAAGCTTTCTTT. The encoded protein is CSARTALENTEAFF.

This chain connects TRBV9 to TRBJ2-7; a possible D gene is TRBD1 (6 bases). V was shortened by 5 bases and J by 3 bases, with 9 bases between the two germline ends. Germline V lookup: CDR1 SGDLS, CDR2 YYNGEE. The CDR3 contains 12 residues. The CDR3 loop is CASRGADYEQYF. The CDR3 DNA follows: TGTGCCAGCAGGGGGGCGGACTACGAGCAGTACTTC.

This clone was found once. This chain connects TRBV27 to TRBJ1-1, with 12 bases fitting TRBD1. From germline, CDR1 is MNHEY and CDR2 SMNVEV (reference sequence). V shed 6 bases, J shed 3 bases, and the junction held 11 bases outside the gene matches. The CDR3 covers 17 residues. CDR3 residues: CASRGDRGLVSDTEAFF. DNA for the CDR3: TGTGCCAGCAGAGGGGACAGGGGGCTGGTATCTGACACTGAAGCTTTCTTT.

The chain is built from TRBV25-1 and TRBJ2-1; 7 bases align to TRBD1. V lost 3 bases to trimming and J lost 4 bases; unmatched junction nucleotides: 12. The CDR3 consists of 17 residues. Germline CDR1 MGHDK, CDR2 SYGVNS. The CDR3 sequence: CASSDPKTGSDYNEQFF. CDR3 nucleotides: TGTGCCAGCAGTGACCCCAAGACAGGGAGCGATTACAATGAGCAGTTCTTC.

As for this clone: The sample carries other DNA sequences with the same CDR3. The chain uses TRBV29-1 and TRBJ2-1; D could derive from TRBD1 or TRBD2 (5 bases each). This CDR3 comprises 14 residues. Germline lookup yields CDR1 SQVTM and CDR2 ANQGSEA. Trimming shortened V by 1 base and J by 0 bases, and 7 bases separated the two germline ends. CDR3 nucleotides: TGCAGCGTTGAAGGGGGGAGCTCCTACAATGAGCAGTTCTTC. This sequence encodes CSVEGGSSYNEQFF.